This TCR beta chain was documented in a study of blood T cell repertoires in COVID-19 (dated by TCRdb to the early 2020s). Looking at the study overall: Samples covering the acute and convalescent phases of COVID-19 were provided by collaborators in the United States, Italy and Spain. The prospective study material was composed of cDNA or gDNA derived from T cells, B-cell-depleted T cells, or PBMCs. The dataset comprised deeply sampled blood TCRbeta repertoires from subjects exposed to, actively infected with, or recovered from COVID-19. The repertoires were released in a freely available public database intended as a resource for research on the immune response to SARS-CoV-2. Samples came from the ongoing ImmuneRACE study (first 160 participants) plus 1,254 subjects from 6 global collaborators. The sample metadata nearly always contained a de-identified subject ID, COVID-19 status, age in years and sex. Where available, HLA class I and class II types were taken from metadata supplied by the sample provider and were not determined by assay-based typing.

At one collaborating source in Seattle, patients were enrolled during active infection and were followed longitudinally through the course of disease. Whole blood was collected in K2EDTA tubes by collaborating institutions according to the institutions' own protocols. Collaborator samples were shipped for TCRbeta analysis as frozen whole blood, isolated PBMCs, or DNA extracted from either sample type. Study-level results and caveats: The quantity of clinical and demographic metadata differed by source and by participant and was supplied without curation.

TCRbeta CDR3 regions were amplified from genomic DNA using the immunoSEQ Assay, a bias-controlled multiplex PCR. From the authors' description of their analysis: The number of nucleated cells in each sample was estimated by amplification of reference gene primers within the assay. To quantify the absolute abundance of each unique TCRbeta CDR3 rearrangement, sequence reads were collapsed and filtered. For each sample, productive Simpson clonality was calculated by taking the square root of Simpson's diversity index across productive rearrangements. Held by TCRdb, this immuneACCESS table contains in-frame sequences only and omits some clones. Under half of the omission traces to an unresolved V gene where checked; the cause of the rest is unknown. From that table come the V and J calls and clone size; the DNA was used to work out D and trimming. Here the sample has about 180,000 clones; 83% occur a single time. The ten largest clones add up to 6.5% to 8.5% of the sample.

Comment on this clone: There is no known antigen for this receptor. Base qualities were left out, and no much larger clone turns up one base away.

The material sequenced was peripheral blood. The receptor was isolated from a woman aged 70-85 years with COVID-19, enrolled during active disease.

In nucleotides, the sequence is TGTGCCAGCAGACCCTCGCCGGGACAGGGAGAGAACACTGAAGCTTTCTTT. Translated, it gives CASRPSPGQGENTEAFF. This chain joins TRBV28 to TRBJ1-1, with 9 junctional bases fitting TRBD1. The CDR3, from cysteine to phenylalanine, totals 17 residues. CDR3 DNA only is kept here, 51 bases in frame from base 1. V and J are trimmed by 6 bases and 1 base, and the gene matches miss 12 bases of the junction. As encoded in the germline V gene, CDR1 is MDHEN while CDR2 is SYDVKM.